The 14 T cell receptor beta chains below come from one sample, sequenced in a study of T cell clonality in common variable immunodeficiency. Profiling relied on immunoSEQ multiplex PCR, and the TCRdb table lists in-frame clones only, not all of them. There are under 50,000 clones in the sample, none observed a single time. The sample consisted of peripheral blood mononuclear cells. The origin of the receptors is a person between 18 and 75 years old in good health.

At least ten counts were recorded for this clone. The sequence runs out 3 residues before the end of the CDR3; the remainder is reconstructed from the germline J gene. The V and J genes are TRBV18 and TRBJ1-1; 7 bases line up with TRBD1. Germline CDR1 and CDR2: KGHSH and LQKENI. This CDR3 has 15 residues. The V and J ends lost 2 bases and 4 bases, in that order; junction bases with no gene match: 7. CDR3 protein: CASSPYSGGFTEAFF. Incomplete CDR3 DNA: TGTGCCAGCTCACCATATTCAGGGGGGTTCACTGAA.

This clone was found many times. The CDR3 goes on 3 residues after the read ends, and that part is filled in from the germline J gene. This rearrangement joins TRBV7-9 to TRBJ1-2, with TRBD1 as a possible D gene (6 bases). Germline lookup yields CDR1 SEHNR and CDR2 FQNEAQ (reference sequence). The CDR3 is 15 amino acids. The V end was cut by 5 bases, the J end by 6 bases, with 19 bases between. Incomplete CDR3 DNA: TGTGCCAGCAGCCTCCGGGACACCCCGATTCATGGC. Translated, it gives CASSLRDTPIHG. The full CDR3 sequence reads CASSLRDTPIHGYTF.

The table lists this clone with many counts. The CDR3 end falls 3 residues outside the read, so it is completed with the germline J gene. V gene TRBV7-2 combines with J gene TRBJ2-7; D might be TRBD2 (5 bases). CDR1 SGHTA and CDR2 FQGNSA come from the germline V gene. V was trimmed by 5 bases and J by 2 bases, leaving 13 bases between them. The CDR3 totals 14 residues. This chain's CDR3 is CASSPPEGTYEQYF. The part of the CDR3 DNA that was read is TGTGCCAGCAGCCCCCCTGAGGGCACCTACGAG.

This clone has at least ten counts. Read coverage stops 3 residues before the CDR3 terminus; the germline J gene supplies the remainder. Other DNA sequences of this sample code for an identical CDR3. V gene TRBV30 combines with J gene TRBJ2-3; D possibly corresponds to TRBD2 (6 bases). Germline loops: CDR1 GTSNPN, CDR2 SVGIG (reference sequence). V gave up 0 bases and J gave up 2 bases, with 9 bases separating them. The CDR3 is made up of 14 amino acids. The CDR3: CAWSVILATDTQYF. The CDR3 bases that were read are TGTGCCTGGAGTGTTATACTAGCCACAGATACG.

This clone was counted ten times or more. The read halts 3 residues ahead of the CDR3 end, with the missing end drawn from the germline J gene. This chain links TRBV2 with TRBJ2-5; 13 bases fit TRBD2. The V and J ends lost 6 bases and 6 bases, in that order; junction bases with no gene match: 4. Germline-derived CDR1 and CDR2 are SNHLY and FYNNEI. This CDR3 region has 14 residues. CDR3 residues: CASRLAGGEQTQYF. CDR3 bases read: TGTGCCAGCAGACTAGCGGGGGGGGAGCAGACC. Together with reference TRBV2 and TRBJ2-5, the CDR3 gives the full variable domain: EPEVTQTPSHQVTQMGQEVILRCVPISNHLYFYWYRQILGQKVEFLVSFYNNEISEKSEIFDDQFSVERPDGSNFTLKIRSTKLEDSAMYFCASRLAGGEQTQYFGPGTRLLVL.

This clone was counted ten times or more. The CDR3 protein is CASSVVGGASPEAFF. The DNA read from the CDR3 is TGTGCCAGCAGTGTTGTAGGGGGCGCTTCCCCTGAA. The J gene is TRBJ1-1, the V gene TRBV6-4, with 7 bases lining up with TRBD1. Read coverage stops 3 residues before the CDR3 terminus; the germline J gene supplies the remainder. Losses at the gene ends were 4 bases for V and 6 bases for J; bases not matched to a gene: 11. This CDR3 is 15 amino acids long. Germline CDR1 and CDR2: MRHNA and SNTAGT.

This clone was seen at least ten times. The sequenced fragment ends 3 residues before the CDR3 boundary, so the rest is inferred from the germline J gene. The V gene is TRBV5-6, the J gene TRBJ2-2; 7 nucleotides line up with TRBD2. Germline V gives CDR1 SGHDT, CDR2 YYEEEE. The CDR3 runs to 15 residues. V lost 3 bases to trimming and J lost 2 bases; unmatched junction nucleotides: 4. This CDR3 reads CASSWGGSNTGELFF. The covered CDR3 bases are TGTGCCAGCAGCTGGGGGGGATCCAACACCGGGGAG.

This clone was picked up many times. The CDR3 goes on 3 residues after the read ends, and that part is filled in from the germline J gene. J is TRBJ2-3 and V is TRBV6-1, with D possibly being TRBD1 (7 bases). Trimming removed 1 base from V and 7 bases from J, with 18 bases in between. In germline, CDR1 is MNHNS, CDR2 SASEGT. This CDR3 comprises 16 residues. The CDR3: CASSEGLGGGGYTQYF. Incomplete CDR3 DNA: TGTGCCAGCAGTGAAGGTCTAGGAGGGGGCGGGTATACG.

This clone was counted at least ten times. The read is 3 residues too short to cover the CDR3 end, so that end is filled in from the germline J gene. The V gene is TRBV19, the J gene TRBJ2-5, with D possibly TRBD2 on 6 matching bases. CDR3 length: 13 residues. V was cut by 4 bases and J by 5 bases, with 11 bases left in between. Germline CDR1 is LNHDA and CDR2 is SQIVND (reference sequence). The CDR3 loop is CASSTTGGETQYF. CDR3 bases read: TGTGCCAGTAGTACCACAGGAGGGGAGACC.

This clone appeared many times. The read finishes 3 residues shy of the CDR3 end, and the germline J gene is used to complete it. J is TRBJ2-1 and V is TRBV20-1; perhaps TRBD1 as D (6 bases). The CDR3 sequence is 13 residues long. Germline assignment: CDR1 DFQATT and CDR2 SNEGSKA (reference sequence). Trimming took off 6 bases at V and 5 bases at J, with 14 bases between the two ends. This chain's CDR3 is CSALPGVHNEQFF. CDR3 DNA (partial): TGCAGTGCCCTGCCAGGGGTCCACAATGAG.

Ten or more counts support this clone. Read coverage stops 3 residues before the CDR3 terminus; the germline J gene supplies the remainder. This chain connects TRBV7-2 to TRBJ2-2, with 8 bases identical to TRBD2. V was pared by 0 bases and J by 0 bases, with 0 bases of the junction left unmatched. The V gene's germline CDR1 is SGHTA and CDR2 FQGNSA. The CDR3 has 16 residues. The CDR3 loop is CASSLASGTNTGELFF. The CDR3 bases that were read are TGTGCCAGCAGCTTAGCTAGCGGGACGAACACCGGGGAG.

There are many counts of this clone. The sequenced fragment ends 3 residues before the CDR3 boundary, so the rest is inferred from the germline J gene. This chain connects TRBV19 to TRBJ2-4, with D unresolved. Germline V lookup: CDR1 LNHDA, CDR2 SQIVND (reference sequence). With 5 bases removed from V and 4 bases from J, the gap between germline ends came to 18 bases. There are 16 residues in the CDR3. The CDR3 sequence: CASSPWVGAEKNIQYF. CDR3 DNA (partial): TGTGCCAGTAGTCCTTGGGTGGGCGCCGAAAAAAACATT.

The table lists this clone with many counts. Incomplete CDR3 DNA: TGTGCCAGCAGCTTAAAGCGGGGATGGGATTATGGC. Its translation: CASSLKRGWDYG. The whole CDR3 sequence is CASSLKRGWDYGYTF. The chain couples TRBV7-2 to TRBJ1-2; no definite D call. The read gets to within 3 residues of the CDR3 end, and the germline J gene fills in the rest. The V gene lost 2 bases and the J gene lost 5 bases, with 15 bases spanning the gap. The germline V gene has CDR1 SGHTA and CDR2 FQGNSA. CDR3 length: 15 residues.

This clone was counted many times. The sequenced CDR3 bases are TGTGCCAGCAGCTTGGCCCGGTCACCC. Translation: CASSLARSP. The full CDR3 protein is CASSLARSPLHF. The chain uses TRBV5-4 and TRBJ1-6; no reliable D call. The observed sequence ends 3 residues before the CDR3 terminus, with the missing tail filled in from the germline J gene. Germline-derived CDR1 and CDR2 are SGHNT and YYREEE (reference sequence). Trimming pared 0 bases from V and 10 bases from J, leaving 5 bases between. This CDR3 has 12 amino acids.